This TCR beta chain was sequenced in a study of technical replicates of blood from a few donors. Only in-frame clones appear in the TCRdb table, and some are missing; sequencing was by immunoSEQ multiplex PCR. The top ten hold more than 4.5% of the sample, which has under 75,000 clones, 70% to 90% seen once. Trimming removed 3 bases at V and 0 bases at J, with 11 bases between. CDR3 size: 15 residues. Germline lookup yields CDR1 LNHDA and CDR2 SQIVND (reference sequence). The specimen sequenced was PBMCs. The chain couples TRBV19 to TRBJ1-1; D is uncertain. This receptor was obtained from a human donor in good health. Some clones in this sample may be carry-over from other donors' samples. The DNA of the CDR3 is TGTGCCAGTAGTATTAGTTACGCTATGAACACTGAAGCTTTCTTT. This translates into CASSISYAMNTEAFF.